These T cell receptor beta chains were read from a single sample in a study of cytomegalovirus exposure and HLA in healthy donors. Some clones are missing from TCRdb's copy, which holds only in-frame ones; the method was immunoSEQ multiplex PCR. The sample shows over 95,000 clones, 82% of them seen only once. The source material was PBMCs. These receptors all come from a woman under 30 in good health and CMV-seronegative. Both conserved end residues are part of each CDR3. The order of the fields is CDR3 protein, CDR3 DNA, D gene, clone size, V gene, J gene. A D gene is named only where the DNA matches it firmly. Rows give clone size only sometimes, using once, few, many, or a class for an expanded clone.

cdr3_aa: CASSLSGSYNEQFF
cdr3_nt: TGTGCCAGCAGTCTTAGCGGGAGTTACAATGAGCAGTTCTTC
d_call: TRBD2
clone_size: .
v_call: TRBV28
j_call: TRBJ2-1

cdr3_aa: CASSYTQVRPYEQYF
cdr3_nt: TGTGCCAGCAGTTACACACAGGTTAGACCCTACGAGCAGTACTTC
d_call: .
clone_size: .
v_call: TRBV6-5
j_call: TRBJ2-7

cdr3_aa: CASSPQPINQPQHF
cdr3_nt: TGTGCCAGCTCACCACAGCCCATCAATCAGCCCCAGCATTTT
d_call: .
clone_size: .
v_call: TRBV18
j_call: TRBJ1-5

cdr3_aa: CATSRASGRPQETQYF
cdr3_nt: TGTGCCACCAGCAGAGCTAGCGGGAGACCTCAAGAGACCCAGTACTTC
d_call: TRBD2
clone_size: .
v_call: TRBV15
j_call: TRBJ2-5

cdr3_aa: CASSYGQGYSPLHF
cdr3_nt: TGTGCCAGCAGTTACGGACAGGGCTATTCACCCCTCCACTTT
d_call: TRBD1
clone_size: .
v_call: TRBV6-5
j_call: TRBJ1-6

cdr3_aa: CASSQGLAPHNEQFF
cdr3_nt: TGTGCCAGCAGCCAAGGACTAGCCCCTCACAATGAGCAGTTCTTC
d_call: TRBD2
clone_size: .
v_call: TRBV14
j_call: TRBJ2-1

cdr3_aa: CASGLVLGQGIAETQYF
cdr3_nt: TGTGCTAGTGGTTTGGTACTTGGACAGGGGATCGCCGAGACCCAGTACTTC
d_call: TRBD1
clone_size: once
v_call: TRBV12-5
j_call: TRBJ2-5

cdr3_aa: CASSYRVGNNSPLHF
cdr3_nt: TGTGCCAGCAGTTACAGGGTGGGCAATAATTCACCCCTCCACTTT
d_call: .
clone_size: .
v_call: TRBV11-3
j_call: TRBJ1-6

cdr3_aa: CASSPRSGEAFF
cdr3_nt: TGTGCCAGCTCACCACGGTCAGGTGAAGCTTTCTTT
d_call: .
clone_size: .
v_call: TRBV18
j_call: TRBJ1-1

cdr3_aa: CASSFHSNTEAFF
cdr3_nt: TGTGCCAGCAGTTTCCACAGCAACACTGAAGCTTTCTTT
d_call: .
clone_size: few
v_call: TRBV28
j_call: TRBJ1-1

cdr3_aa: CASSLQGGGTEAFF
cdr3_nt: TGTGCCAGCAGTTTACAGGGTGGCGGCACTGAAGCTTTCTTT
d_call: .
clone_size: .
v_call: TRBV28
j_call: TRBJ1-1

cdr3_aa: CSVPQGSYGYTF
cdr3_nt: TGCAGCGTCCCACAGGGAAGCTATGGCTACACCTTC
d_call: .
clone_size: .
v_call: TRBV29-1
j_call: TRBJ1-2

cdr3_aa: CASRPHRDGVTEAFF
cdr3_nt: TGTGCCAGCAGACCTCACAGGGATGGGGTTACTGAAGCTTTCTTT
d_call: .
clone_size: .
v_call: TRBV28
j_call: TRBJ1-1

cdr3_aa: CASTQTPGQLYTF
cdr3_nt: TGTGCCAGCACCCAGACCCCGGGACAGCTCTACACCTTC
d_call: TRBD1
clone_size: .
v_call: TRBV2
j_call: TRBJ1-2

cdr3_aa: CASSVGTGLSGGANVLTF
cdr3_nt: TGTGCCAGCAGCGTAGGTACAGGGTTATCAGGCGGGGCCAACGTCCTGACTTTC
d_call: .
clone_size: .
v_call: TRBV9
j_call: TRBJ2-6

cdr3_aa: CASSPNWTGEATEAFF
cdr3_nt: TGTGCCAGCAGCCCAAATTGGACAGGGGAAGCGACTGAAGCTTTCTTT
d_call: TRBD1
clone_size: once
v_call: TRBV5-6
j_call: TRBJ1-1

cdr3_aa: CASSLNPGKGEAFF
cdr3_nt: TGTGCCAGCAGCTTAAACCCAGGGAAGGGTGAAGCTTTCTTT
d_call: .
clone_size: .
v_call: TRBV7-8
j_call: TRBJ1-1

cdr3_aa: CASSSGTGGNQPQHF
cdr3_nt: TGCGCCAGCAGCTCCGGGACAGGGGGTAATCAGCCCCAGCATTTT
d_call: TRBD1
clone_size: once
v_call: TRBV5-1
j_call: TRBJ1-5

cdr3_aa: CASSQVQASGNTIYF
cdr3_nt: TGTGCCAGCAGCCAAGTTCAAGCCTCTGGAAACACCATATATTTT
d_call: .
clone_size: .
v_call: TRBV4-2
j_call: TRBJ1-3

cdr3_aa: CASSSVTNTGELFF
cdr3_nt: TGCGCCAGCAGCTCGGTCACCAACACCGGGGAGCTGTTTTTT
d_call: .
clone_size: .
v_call: TRBV5-1
j_call: TRBJ2-2

cdr3_aa: CASSAKPFSTNEKLFF
cdr3_nt: TGTGCCAGCAGCGCCAAGCCGTTCTCAACTAATGAAAAACTGTTTTTT
d_call: .
clone_size: .
v_call: TRBV9
j_call: TRBJ1-4

cdr3_aa: CASSGGEKTQYF
cdr3_nt: TGTGCCAGCAGTGGTGGAGAAAAGACCCAGTACTTC
d_call: .
clone_size: .
v_call: TRBV25-1
j_call: TRBJ2-5